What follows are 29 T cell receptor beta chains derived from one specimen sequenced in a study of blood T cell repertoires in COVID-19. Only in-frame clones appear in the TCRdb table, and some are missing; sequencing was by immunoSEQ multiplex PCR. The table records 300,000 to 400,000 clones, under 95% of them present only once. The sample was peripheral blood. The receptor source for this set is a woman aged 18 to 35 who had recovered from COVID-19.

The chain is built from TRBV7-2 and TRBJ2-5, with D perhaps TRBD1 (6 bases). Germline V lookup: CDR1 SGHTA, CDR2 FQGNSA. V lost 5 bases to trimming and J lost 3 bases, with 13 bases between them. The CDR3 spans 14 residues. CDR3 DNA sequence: TGTGCCAGCAGCCCTTTTGGGGACAAAGAGACCCAGTACTTC. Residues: CASSPFGDKETQYF.

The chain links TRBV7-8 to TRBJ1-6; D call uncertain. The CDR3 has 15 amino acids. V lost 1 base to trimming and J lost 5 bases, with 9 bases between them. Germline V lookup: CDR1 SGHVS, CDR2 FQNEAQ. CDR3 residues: CASSLDSMNNSPLHF. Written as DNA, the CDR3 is TGTGCCAGCAGCTTAGACTCCATGAATAATTCACCCCTCCACTTT. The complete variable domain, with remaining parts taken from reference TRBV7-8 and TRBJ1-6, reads GAGVSQSPRYKVAKRGQDVALRCDPISGHVSLFWYQQALGQGPEFLTYFQNEAQLDKSGLPSDRFFAERPEGSVSTLKIQRTQQEDSAVYLCASSLDSMNNSPLHFGNGTRLTVT.

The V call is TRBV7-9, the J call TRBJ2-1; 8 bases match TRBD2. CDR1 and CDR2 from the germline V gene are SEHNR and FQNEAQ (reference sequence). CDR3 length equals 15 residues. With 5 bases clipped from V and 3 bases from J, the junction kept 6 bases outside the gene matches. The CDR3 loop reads CASSPRLASYNEQFF. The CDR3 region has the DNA TGTGCCAGCAGCCCTCGACTAGCGAGCTACAATGAGCAGTTCTTC.

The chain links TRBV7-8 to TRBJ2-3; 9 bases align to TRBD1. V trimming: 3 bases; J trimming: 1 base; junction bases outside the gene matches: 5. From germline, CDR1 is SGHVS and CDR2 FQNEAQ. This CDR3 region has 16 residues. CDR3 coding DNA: TGTGCCAGCAGCTTGGGGACAGGGTTGGGCACAGATACGCAGTATTTT. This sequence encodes CASSLGTGLGTDTQYF.

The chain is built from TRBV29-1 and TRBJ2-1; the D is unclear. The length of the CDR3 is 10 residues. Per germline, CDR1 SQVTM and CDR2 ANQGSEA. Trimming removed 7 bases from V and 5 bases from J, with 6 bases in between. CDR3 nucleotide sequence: TGCAGCGCCGGTGACAATGAGCAGTTCTTC. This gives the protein CSAGDNEQFF.

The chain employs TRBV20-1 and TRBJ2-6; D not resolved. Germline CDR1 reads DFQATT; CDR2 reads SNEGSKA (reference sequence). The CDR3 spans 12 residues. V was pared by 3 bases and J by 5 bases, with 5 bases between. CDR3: CSASTRANVLTF. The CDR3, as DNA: TGCAGTGCTAGTACAAGGGCCAACGTCCTGACTTTC.

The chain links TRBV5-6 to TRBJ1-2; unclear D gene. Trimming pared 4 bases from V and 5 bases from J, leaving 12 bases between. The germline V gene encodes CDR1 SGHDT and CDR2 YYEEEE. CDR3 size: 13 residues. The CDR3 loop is CASSLGRTYGYTF. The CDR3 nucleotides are TGTGCCAGCAGCCTCGGACGGACTTATGGCTACACCTTC.

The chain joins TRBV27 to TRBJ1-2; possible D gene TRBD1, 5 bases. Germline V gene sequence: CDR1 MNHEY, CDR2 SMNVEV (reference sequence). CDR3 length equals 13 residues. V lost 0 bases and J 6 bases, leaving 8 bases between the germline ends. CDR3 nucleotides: TGTGCCAGCAGTTTATCCAGGGCTAATGGCTACACCTTC. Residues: CASSLSRANGYTF.

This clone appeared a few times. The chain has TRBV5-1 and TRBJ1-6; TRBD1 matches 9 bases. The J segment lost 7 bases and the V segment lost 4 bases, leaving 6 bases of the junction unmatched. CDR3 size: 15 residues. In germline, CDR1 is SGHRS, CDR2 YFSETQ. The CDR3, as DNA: TGCGCCAGCAGCCGGGACAGGGCGATCAATTCACCCCTCCACTTT. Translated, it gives CASSRDRAINSPLHF.

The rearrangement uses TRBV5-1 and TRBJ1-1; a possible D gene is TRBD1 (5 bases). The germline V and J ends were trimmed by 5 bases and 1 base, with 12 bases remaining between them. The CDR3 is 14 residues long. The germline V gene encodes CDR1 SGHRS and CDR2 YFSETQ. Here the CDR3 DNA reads TGCGCCAGCAGGGAGGGGCTTTGGAACACTGAAGCTTTCTTT. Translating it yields CASREGLWNTEAFF.

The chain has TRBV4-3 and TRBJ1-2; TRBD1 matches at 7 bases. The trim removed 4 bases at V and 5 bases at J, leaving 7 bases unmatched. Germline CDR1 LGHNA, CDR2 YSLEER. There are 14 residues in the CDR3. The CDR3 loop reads CASSRVRQGYGYTF. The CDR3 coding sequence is TGCGCCAGCAGCCGAGTACGACAGGGTTATGGCTACACCTTC.

In DNA, the CDR3 is TGTGCCAGCAGGGTCGACAGGGGCACAGATACGCAGTATTTT. Protein product: CASRVDRGTDTQYF. The V and J genes are TRBV6-5 and TRBJ2-3; 7 bases agree with TRBD1. There are 14 residues in the CDR3. Germline V gives CDR1 MNHEY, CDR2 SVGAGI. V dropped 6 bases and J dropped 1; count of bases not matched to a gene: 4.

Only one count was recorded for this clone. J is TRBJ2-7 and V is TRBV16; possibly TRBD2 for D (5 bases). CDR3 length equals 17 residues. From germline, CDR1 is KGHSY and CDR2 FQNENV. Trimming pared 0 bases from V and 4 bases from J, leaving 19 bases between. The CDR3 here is CASSQSLGSSGWYEQYV. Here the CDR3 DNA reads TGTGCCAGCAGCCAATCTCTGGGCAGCAGCGGATGGTACGAGCAGTACGTC.

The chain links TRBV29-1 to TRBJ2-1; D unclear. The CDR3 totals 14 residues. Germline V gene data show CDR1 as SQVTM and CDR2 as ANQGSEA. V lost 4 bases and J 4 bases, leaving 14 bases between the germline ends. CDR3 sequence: CSVGPKRQYNEQFF. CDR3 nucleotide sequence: TGCAGCGTTGGGCCCAAGAGACAATACAATGAGCAGTTCTTC.

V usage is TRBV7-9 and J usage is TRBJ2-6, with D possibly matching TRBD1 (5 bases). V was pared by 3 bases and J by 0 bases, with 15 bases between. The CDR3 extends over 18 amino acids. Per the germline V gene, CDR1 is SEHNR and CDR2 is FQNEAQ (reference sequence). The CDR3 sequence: CASSFPRVPISGANVLTF. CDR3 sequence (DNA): TGTGCCAGCAGCTTCCCCAGGGTCCCGATCTCTGGGGCCAACGTCCTGACTTTC.

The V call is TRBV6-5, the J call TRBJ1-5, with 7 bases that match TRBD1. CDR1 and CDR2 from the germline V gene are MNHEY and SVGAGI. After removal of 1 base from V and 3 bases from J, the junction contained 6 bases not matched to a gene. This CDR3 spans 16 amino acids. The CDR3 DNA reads TGTGCCAGCAGTTACTTTGGTCAGGGGGACAATCAGCCCCAGCATTTT. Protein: CASSYFGQGDNQPQHF.

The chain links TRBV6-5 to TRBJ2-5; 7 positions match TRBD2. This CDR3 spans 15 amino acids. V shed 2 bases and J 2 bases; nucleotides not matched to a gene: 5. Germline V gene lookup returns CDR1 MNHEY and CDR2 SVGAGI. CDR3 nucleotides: TGTGCCAGCAGTTACCCTAGCGGATCGCAAGAGACCCAGTACTTC. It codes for CASSYPSGSQETQYF.

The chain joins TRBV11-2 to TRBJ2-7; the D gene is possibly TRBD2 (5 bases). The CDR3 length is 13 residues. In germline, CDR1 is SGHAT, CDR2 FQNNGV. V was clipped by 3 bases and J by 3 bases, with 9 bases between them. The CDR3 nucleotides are TGTGCCAGCAGCTTGATACGGGGCTACGAGCAGTACGTC. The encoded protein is CASSLIRGYEQYV.

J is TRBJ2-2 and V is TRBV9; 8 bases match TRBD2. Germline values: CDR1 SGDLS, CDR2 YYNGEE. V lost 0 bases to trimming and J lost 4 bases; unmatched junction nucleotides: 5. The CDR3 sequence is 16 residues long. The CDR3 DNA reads TGTGCCAGCAGCGTAGACGGGAGGGCCGGCACCGGGGAGCTGTTTTTT. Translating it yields CASSVDGRAGTGELFF.

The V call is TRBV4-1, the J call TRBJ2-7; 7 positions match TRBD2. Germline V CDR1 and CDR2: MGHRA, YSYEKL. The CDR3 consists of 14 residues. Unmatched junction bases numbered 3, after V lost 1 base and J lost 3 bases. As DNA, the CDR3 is TGCGCCAGCAGCCAAGTATCTAGCGGCTACGAGCAGTACGTC. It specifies CASSQVSSGYEQYV.

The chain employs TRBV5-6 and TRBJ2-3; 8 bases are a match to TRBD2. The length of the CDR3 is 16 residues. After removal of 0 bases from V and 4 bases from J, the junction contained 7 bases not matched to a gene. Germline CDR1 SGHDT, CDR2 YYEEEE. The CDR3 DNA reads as TGTGCCAGCAGCTTGGTTCGGGGGGGTACATCAGATACGCAGTATTTT. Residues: CASSLVRGGTSDTQYF.

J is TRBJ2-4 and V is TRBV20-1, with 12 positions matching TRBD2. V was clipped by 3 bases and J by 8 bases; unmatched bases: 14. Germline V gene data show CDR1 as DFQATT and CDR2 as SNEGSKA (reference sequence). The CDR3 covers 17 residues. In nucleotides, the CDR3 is TGCAGTGCTAGTGCTAGCGGGAGGGGAGGGATGGTAGACATTCAGTACTTC. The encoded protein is CSASASGRGGMVDIQYF.

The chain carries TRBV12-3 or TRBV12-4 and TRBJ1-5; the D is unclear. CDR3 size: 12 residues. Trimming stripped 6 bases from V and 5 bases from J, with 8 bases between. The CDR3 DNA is TGTGCCAGCAGGAGAGCGGATCAGCCCCAGCATTTT. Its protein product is CASRRADQPQHF.

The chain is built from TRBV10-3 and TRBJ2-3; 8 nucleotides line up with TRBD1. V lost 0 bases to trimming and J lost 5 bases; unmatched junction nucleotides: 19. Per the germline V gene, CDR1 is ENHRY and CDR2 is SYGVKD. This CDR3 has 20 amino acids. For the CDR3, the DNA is TGTGCCATCAGTGAGTCCGCGATGGATGGGATGACAGGGGTGAAAGATACGCAGTATTTT. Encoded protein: CAISESAMDGMTGVKDTQYF.

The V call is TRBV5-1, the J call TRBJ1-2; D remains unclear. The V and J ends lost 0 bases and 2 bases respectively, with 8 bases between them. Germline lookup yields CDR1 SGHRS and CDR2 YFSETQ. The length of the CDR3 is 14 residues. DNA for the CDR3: TGCGCCAGCAGCTTGGAGACACAAAACTATGGCTACACCTTC. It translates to CASSLETQNYGYTF.

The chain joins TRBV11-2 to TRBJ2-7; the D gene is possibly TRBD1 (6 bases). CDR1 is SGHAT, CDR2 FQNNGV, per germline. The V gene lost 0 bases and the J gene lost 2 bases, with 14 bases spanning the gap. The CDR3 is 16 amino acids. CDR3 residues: CASSLDQGNYPYEQYV. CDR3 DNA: TGTGCCAGCAGCTTAGATCAGGGGAATTACCCCTACGAGCAGTACGTC.

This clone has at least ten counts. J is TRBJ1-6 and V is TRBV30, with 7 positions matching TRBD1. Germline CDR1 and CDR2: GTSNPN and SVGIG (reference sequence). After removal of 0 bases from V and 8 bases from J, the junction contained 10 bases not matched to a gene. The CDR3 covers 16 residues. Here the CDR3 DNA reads TGTGCCTGGAGTGTACTTGGGGCAGGGGGAGATTCACCCCTCCACTTT. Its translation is CAWSVLGAGGDSPLHF.

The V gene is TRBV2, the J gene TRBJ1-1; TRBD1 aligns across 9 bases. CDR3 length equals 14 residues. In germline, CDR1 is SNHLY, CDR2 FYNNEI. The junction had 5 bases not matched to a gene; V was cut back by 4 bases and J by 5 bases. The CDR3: CASSVDRGGTEAFF. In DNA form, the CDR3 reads TGTGCCAGCAGTGTTGACAGGGGGGGGACTGAAGCTTTCTTT.

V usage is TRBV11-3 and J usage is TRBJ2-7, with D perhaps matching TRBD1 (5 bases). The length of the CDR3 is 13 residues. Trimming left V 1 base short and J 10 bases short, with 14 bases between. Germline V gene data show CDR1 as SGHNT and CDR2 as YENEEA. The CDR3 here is CASSLGTPRAQYV. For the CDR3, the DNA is TGTGCCAGCAGCTTAGGAACTCCCAGGGCACAGTACGTC.